The 13 T cell receptor beta chains given below trace back to one sample, sequenced in a study of beta chain features in type 1 diabetes. As every portion of the isolated RNA was reverse transcribed, the sequencing read expressed TCRB transcripts. Libraries were prepared by immunoSEQ multiplex PCR; TCRdb keeps only in-frame clonotypes and omits some of them. The sample shows under 250,000 clones, 25% to 30% of them seen only once. Input material: central memory CD4+ T cells from blood. These receptors all come from a man aged 25-45 years in good health.

The J gene is TRBJ1-5, the V gene TRBV2; no definite D call. Germline V lookup: CDR1 SNHLY, CDR2 FYNNEI. The V end was cut by 6 bases, the J end by 5 bases, with 11 bases between. The CDR3 spans 13 residues. CDR3 amino acids: CASRGGYYQPQHF. CDR3 bases: TGTGCCAGCAGAGGAGGCTATTATCAGCCCCAGCATTTT.

This clone has more than one count but fewer than ten. This chain links TRBV4-2 with TRBJ1-2; no firm D call. CDR1 is LGHNA and CDR2 is YNFKEQ in the germline V gene. The CDR3 consists of 16 residues. The V gene lost 1 base and the J gene lost 8 bases, with 20 bases spanning the gap. Here the CDR3 reads CASSQGDGGKTNGYTF. The CDR3 nucleotides are TGTGCCAGCAGCCAAGGGGATGGAGGGAAGACAAACGGCTACACCTTC.

The rearrangement uses TRBV11-3 and TRBJ2-3, with 10 bases that match TRBD1. Germline CDR1 and CDR2: SGHNT and YENEEA. J lost 4 bases, V lost 5 bases, and 3 bases had no gene match. CDR3 size: 14 residues. The CDR3 DNA reads TGTGCCAGCAGCCGGGACAGGGGAGCAGATACGCAGTATTTT. Translation gives CASSRDRGADTQYF.

The rearrangement links TRBV9 to TRBJ1-5, with D possibly being TRBD1 (5 bases). Looked up from germline, CDR1 is SGDLS and CDR2 is YYNGEE. Deletions cut 0 bases from V and 0 bases from J, with 7 bases between. This CDR3 is built from 15 residues. The CDR3 loop reads CASSVEGNSNQPQHF. For the CDR3, the DNA is TGTGCCAGCAGCGTAGAGGGGAATAGCAATCAGCCCCAGCATTTT.

This clone was recorded many times. The CDR3 protein is CASSPGGTRGELFF. CDR3 DNA sequence: TGTGCCAGCAGCCCGGGGGGCACCCGCGGGGAGCTGTTTTTT. The chain is built from TRBV14 and TRBJ2-2; a possible D gene is TRBD2 (7 bases). The V gene's germline CDR1 is SGHDN and CDR2 FVKESK. V was pared by 4 bases and J by 7 bases, with 13 bases between. The CDR3 runs 14 residues.

This clone occurred a few times. This chain connects TRBV28 to TRBJ2-4, with 7 nucleotides matching TRBD2. This CDR3 comprises 18 residues. The V gene end was trimmed by 2 bases and the J gene end by 2 bases; junction bases not matched to a gene: 12. CDR1 MDHEN and CDR2 SYDVKM come from the germline V gene. CDR3 DNA sequence: TGTGCCAGCAGTTTAAGCGGGACTGGACCTCTTTCCAAAAACATTCAGTACTTC. Translating gives CASSLSGTGPLSKNIQYF.

This chain connects TRBV5-6 to TRBJ2-5; TRBD2 matches 8 bases. The J call may be wrong; the DNA end is better matched by TRBJ2-7. CDR3 size: 18 residues. The V gene's germline CDR1 is SGHDT and CDR2 YYEEEE. The CDR3 loop reads CASSLYGGDMPYPYEQYF. The CDR3 DNA is TGTGCCAGCAGCTTGTACGGGGGGGATATGCCGTACCCGTACGAGCAGTACTTC.

This clone came up a few times. This sequence joins TRBV2 and TRBJ2-1; the match to TRBD2 covers 9 bases. V shed 8 bases and J 2 bases; nucleotides not matched to a gene: 7. The germline gives CDR1 SNHLY, CDR2 FYNNEI. The CDR3 loop spans 15 amino acids. Here the CDR3 reads CASPVERGAYNEQFF. The CDR3 nucleotides read TGTGCCAGCCCAGTCGAGCGGGGGGCCTACAATGAGCAGTTCTTC.

This clone showed up many times. The chain employs TRBV29-1 and TRBJ1-1, with D hard to call. Trimming removed 4 bases at V and 1 base at J, with 7 bases between. The CDR3 sequence is 12 residues long. Looked up from germline, CDR1 is SQVTM and CDR2 is ANQGSEA. The CDR3 here is CSVVDSNTEAFF. The CDR3 nucleotides are TGCAGCGTTGTCGACTCGAACACTGAAGCTTTCTTT.

This clone was seen more than once but under ten times. The rearrangement uses TRBV7-2 and TRBJ1-5, with 7 nucleotides matching TRBD1. V was clipped by 3 bases and J by 4 bases; unmatched bases: 3. The CDR3 contains 14 residues. The germline V gene encodes CDR1 SGHTA and CDR2 FQGNSA. CDR3 bases: TGTGCCAGCAGCTTCTCAGGGGGAAATCAGCCCCAGCATTTT. Amino acids: CASSFSGGNQPQHF.

The V and J genes are TRBV11-2 and TRBJ2-1; D may be TRBD1 or TRBD2 (5 bases each). The CDR3 has 14 amino acids. Trimming took off 5 bases at V and 7 bases at J, with 15 bases between the two ends. Per germline, CDR1 SGHAT and CDR2 FQNNGV. The CDR3 DNA sequence: TGTGCCAGCAGCCGGGGCCGGGGATCTAATGAGCAGTTCTTC. Its protein is CASSRGRGSNEQFF.

The rearrangement joins TRBV28 to TRBJ2-1; D tentatively reads TRBD1 or TRBD2 (6 bases each). This CDR3 comprises 14 residues. CDR1 MDHEN and CDR2 SYDVKM come from the germline V gene. The germline V and J ends were trimmed by 7 bases and 1 base, with 11 bases remaining between them. Here the CDR3 reads CASIGGGSYNEQFF. CDR3 nucleotides: TGTGCCAGCATAGGAGGGGGTTCCTACAATGAGCAGTTCTTC.

The chain couples TRBV7-7 to TRBJ2-7, with 7 bases that match TRBD1. Germline CDR1 SSHAT, CDR2 FNYEAQ (reference sequence). Trimming removed 6 bases from V and 4 bases from J; junction bases left unmatched: 15. There are 16 residues in the CDR3. CDR3 sequence reads: CASSPGTAILGYEQYF. CDR3 coding DNA: TGTGCCAGCAGTCCCGGGACAGCGATCCTAGGGTACGAGCAGTACTTC.